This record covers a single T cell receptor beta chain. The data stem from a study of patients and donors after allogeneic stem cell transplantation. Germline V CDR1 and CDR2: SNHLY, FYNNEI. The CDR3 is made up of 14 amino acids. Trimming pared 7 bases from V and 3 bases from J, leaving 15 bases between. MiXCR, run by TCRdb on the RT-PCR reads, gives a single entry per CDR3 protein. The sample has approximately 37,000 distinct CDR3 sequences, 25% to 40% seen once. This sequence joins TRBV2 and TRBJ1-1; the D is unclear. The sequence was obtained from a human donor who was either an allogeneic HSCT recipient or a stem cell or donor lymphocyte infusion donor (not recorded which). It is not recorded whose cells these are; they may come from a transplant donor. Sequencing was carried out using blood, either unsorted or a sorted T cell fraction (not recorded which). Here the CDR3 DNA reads TGTGCCAGCATCCGAATAGAGGTTTACACTGAAGCTTTCTTT. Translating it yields CASIRIEVYTEAFF.